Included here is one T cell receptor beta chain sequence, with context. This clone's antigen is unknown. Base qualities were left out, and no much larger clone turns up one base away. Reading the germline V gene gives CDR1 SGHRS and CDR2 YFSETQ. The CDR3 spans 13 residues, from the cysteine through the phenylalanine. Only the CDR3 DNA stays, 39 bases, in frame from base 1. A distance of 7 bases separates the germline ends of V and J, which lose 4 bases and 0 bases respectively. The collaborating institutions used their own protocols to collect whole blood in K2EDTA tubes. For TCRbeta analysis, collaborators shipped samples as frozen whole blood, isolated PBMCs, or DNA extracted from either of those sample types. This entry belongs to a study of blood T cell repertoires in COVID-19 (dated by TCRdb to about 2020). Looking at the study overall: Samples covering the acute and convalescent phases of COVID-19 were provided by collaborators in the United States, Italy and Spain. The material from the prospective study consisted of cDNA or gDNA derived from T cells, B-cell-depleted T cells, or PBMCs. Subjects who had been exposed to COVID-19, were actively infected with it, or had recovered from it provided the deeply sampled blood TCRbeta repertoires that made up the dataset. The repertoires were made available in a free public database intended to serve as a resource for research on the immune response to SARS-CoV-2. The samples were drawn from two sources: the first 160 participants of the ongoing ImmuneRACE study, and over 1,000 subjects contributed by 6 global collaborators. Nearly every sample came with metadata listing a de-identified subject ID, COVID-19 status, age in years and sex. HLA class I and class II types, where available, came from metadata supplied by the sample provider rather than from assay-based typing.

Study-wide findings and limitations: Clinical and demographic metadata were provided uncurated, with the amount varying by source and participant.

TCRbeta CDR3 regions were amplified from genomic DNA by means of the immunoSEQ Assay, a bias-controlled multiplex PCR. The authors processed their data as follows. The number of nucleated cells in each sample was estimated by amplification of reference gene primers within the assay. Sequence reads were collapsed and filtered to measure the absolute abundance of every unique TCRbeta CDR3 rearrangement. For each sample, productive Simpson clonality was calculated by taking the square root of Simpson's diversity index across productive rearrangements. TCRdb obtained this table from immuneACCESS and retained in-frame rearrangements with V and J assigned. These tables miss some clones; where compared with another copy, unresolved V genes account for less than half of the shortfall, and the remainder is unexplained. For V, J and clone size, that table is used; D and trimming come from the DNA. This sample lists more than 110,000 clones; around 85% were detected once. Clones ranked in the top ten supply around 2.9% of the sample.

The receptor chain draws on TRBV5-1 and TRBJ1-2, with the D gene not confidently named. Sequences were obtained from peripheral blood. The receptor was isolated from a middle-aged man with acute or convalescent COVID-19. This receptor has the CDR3 CASSLSSNYGYTF. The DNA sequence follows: TGCGCCAGCAGCCTCAGTTCTAACTATGGCTACACCTTC.